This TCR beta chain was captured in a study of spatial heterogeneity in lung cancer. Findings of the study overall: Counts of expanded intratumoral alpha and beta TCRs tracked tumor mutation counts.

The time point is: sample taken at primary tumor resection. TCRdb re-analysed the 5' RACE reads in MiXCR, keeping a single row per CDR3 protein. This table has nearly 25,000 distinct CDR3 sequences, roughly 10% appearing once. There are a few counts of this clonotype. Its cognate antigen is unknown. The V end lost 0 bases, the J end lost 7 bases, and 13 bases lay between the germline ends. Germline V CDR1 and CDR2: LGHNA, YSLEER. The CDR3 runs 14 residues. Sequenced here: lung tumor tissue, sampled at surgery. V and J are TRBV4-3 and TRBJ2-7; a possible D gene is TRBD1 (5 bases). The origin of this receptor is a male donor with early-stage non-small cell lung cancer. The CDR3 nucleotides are TGCGCCAGCAGCCAAGATTCCAGGGTTGGGGAGCAGTACTTC. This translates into CASSQDSRVGEQYF.